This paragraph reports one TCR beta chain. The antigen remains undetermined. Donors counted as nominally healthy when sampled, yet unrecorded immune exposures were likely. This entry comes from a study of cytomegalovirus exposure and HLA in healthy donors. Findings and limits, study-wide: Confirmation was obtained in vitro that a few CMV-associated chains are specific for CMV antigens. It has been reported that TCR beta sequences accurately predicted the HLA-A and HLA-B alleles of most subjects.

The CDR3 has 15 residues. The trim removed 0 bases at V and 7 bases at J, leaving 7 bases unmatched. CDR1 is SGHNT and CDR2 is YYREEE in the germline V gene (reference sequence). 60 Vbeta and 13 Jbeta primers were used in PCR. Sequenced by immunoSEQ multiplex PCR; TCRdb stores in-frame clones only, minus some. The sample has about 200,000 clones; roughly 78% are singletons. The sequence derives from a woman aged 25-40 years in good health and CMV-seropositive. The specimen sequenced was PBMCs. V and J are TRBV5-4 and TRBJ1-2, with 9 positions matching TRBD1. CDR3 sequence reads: CASSLGGDRDAGYTF. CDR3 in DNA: TGTGCCAGCAGCTTGGGAGGGGACAGGGACGCTGGCTACACCTTC.